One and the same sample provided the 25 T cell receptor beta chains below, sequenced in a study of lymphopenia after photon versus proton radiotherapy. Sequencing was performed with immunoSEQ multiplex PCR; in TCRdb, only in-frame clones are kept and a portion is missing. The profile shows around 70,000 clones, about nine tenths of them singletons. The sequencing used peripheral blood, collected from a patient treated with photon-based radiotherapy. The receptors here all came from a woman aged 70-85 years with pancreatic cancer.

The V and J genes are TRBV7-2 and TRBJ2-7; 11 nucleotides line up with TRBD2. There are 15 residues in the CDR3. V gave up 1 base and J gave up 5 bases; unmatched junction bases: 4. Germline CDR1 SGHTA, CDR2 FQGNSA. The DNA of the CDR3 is TGTGCCAGCAGCTTAGGGCTAGCGGGAGGTGACGAGCAGTACTTC. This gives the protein CASSLGLAGGDEQYF.

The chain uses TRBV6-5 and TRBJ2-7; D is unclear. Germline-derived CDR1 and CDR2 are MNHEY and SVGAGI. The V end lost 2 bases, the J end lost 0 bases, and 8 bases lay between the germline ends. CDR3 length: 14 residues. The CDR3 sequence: CASSYTASSYEQYF. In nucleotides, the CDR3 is TGTGCCAGCAGTTACACGGCTAGCTCCTACGAGCAGTACTTC.

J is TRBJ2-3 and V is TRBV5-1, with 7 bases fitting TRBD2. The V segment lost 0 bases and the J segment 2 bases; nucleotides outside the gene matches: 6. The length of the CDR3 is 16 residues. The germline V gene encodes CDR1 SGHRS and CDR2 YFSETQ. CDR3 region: CASSLGLATATDTQYF. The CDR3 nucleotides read TGCGCCAGCAGCTTGGGACTAGCAACCGCCACAGATACGCAGTATTTT.

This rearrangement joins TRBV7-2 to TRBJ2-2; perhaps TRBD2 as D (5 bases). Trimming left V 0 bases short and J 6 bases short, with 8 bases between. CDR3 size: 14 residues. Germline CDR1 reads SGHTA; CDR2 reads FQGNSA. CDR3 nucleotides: TGTGCCAGCAGCTTAGCCGGGAAGCCCGGGGAGCTGTTTTTT. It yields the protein CASSLAGKPGELFF.

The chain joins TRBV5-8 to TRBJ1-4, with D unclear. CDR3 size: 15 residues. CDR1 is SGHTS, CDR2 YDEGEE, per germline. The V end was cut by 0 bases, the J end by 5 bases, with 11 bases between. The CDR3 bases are TGTGCCAGCAGCTTGGGTGAGCTACCGAATGAAAAACTGTTTTTT. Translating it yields CASSLGELPNEKLFF. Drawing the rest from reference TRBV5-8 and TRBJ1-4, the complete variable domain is EAGVTQSPTHLIKTRGQQATLRCSPISGHTSVYWYQQALGLGLQFLLWYDEGEERNRGNFPPRFSGRQFPNYSSELNVNALELEDSALYLCASSLGELPNEKLFFGSGTQLSVL.

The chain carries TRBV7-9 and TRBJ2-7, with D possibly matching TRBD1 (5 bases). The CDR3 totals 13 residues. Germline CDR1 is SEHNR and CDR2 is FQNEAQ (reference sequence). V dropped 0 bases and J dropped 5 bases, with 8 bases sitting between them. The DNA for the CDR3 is TGTGCCAGCAGCTTAGCTTGGGGCAACGAGCAGTACTTC. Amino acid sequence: CASSLAWGNEQYF.

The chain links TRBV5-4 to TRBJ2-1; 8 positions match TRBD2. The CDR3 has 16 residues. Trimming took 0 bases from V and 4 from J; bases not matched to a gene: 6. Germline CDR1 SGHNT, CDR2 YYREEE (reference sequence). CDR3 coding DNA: TGTGCCAGCAGCTTGGGCGGGAGCGGGGGTTACAATGAGCAGTTCTTC. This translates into CASSLGGSGGYNEQFF. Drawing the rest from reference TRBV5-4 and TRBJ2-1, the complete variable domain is ETGVTQSPTHLIKTRGQQVTLRCSSQSGHNTVSWYQQALGQGPQFIFQYYREEENGRGNFPPRFSGLQFPNYSSELNVNALELDDSALYLCASSLGGSGGYNEQFFGPGTRLTVL.

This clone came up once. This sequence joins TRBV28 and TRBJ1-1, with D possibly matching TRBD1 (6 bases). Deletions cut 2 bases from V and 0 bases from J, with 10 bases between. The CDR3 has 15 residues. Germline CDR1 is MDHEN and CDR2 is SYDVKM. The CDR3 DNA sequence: TGTGCCAGCAGTTTACCCGGGACACTGAACACTGAAGCTTTCTTT. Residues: CASSLPGTLNTEAFF. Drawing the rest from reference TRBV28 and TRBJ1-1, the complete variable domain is DVKVTQSSRYLVKRTGEKVFLECVQDMDHENMFWYRQDPGLGLRLIYFSYDVKMKEKGDIPEGYSVSREKKERFSLILESASTNQTSMYLCASSLPGTLNTEAFFGQGTRLTVV.

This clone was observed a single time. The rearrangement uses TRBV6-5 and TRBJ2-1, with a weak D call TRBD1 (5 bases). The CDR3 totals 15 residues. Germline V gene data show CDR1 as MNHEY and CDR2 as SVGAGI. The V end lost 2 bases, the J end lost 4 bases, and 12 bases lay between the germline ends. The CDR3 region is CASSYGQGNYNEQFF. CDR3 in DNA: TGTGCCAGCAGTTACGGTCAGGGAAATTACAATGAGCAGTTCTTC.

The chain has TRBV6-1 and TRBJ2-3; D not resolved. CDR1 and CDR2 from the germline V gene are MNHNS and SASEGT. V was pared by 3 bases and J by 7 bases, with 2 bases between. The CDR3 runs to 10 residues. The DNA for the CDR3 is TGTGCCAGCAGTGATAATACGCAGTATTTT. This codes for CASSDNTQYF.

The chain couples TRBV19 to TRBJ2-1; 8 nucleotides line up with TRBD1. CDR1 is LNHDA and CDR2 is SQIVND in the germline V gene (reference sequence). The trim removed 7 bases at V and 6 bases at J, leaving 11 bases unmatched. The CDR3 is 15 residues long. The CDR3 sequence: CASTERTGSINEQFF. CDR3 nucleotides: TGTGCCAGTACCGAAAGGACAGGGAGTATCAATGAGCAGTTCTTC.

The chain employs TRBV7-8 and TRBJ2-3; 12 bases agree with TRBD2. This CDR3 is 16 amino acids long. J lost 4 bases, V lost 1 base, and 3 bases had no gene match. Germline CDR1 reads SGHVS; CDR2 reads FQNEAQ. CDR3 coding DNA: TGTGCCAGCAGCTTAGAGACTAGCGGGAGTTCAGATACGCAGTATTTT. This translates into CASSLETSGSSDTQYF.

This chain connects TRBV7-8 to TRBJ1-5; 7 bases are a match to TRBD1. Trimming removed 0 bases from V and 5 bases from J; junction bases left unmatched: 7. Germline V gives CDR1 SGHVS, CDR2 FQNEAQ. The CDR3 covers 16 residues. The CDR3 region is CASSLASGGGYQPQHF. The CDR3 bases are TGTGCCAGCAGCTTAGCGTCTGGAGGGGGCTATCAGCCCCAGCATTTT.

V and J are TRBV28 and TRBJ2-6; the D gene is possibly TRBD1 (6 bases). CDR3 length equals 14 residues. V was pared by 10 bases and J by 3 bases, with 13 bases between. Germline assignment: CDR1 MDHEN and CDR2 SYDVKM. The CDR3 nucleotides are TGTGCCACGAAACAGGGAAATGGGGCCAACGTCCTGACTTTC. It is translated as CATKQGNGANVLTF.

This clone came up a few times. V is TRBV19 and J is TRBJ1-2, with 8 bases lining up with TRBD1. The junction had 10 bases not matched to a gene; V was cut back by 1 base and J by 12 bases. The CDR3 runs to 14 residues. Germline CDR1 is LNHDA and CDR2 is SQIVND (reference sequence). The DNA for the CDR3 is TGTGCCAGTAGTATAGTTAAGGGGGACAGGATCGACACCTTC. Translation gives CASSIVKGDRIDTF.

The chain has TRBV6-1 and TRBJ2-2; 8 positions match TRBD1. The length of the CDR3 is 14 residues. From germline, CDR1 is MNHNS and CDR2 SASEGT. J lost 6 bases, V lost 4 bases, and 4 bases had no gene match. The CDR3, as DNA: TGTGCCAGCAGTGGAAACAGGGGGTCCGGGGAGCTGTTTTTT. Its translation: CASSGNRGSGELFF.

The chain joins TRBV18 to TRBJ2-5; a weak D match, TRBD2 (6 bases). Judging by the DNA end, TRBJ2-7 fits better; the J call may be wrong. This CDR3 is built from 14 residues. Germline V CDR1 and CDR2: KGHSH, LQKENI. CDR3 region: CASSPRDGPYEQYF. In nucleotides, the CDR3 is TGTGCCAGCTCACCGCGGGACGGACCCTACGAGCAGTACTTC.

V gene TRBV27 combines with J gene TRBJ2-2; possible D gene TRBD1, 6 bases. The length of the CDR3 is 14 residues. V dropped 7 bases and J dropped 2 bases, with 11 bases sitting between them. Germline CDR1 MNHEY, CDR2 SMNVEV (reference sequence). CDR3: CASKRDTNTGELFF. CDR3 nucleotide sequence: TGTGCCAGCAAACGGGACACAAACACCGGGGAGCTGTTTTTT.

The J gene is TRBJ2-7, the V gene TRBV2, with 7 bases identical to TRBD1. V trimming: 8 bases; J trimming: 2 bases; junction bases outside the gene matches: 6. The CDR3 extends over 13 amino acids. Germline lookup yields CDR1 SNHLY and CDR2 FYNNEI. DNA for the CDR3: TGTGCCAGCCTCAGGGACAGAACCTACGAGCAGTACTTC. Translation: CASLRDRTYEQYF. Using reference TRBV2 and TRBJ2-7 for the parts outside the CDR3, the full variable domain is EPEVTQTPSHQVTQMGQEVILRCVPISNHLYFYWYRQILGQKVEFLVSFYNNEISEKSEIFDDQFSVERPDGSNFTLKIRSTKLEDSAMYFCASLRDRTYEQYFGPGTRLTVT.

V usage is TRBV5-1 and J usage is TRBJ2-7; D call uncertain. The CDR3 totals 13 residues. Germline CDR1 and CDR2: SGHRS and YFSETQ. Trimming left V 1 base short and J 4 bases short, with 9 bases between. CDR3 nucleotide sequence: TGCGCCAGCAGCTTGACAGCAAGTTACGAGCAGTACTTC. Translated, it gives CASSLTASYEQYF.

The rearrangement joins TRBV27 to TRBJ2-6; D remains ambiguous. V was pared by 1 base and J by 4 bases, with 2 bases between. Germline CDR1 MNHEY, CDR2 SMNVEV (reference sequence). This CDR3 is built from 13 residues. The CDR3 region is CASSLLGANVLTF. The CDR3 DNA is TGTGCCAGCAGTTTATTGGGGGCCAACGTCCTGACTTTC.

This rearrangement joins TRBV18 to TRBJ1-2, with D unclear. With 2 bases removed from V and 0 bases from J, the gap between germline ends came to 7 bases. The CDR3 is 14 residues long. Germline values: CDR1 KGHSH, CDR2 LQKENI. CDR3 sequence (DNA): TGTGCCAGCTCACCAGAATCGGCTAACTATGGCTACACCTTC. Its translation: CASSPESANYGYTF.

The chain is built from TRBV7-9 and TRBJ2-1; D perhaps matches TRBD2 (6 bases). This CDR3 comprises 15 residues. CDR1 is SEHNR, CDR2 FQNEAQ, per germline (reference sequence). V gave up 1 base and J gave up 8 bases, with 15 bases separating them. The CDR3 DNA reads TGTGCCAGCAGCTTAGTGTCGGGACTGGGCGATGAGCAGTTCTTC. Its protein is CASSLVSGLGDEQFF.

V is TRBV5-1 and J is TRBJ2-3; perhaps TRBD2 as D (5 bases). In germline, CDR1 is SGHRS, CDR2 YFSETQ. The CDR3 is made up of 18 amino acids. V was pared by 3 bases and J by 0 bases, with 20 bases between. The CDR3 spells CASSSGLSGSGSTDTQYF. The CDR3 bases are TGCGCCAGCAGCTCCGGCCTTAGTGGGAGTGGAAGCACAGATACGCAGTATTTT.

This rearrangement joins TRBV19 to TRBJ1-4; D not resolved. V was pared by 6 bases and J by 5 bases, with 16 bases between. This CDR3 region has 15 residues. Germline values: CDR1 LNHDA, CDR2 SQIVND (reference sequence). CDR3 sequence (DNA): TGTGCCAGTAGGGACCCCGGGAAACCGAATGAAAAACTGTTTTTT. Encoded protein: CASRDPGKPNEKLFF.